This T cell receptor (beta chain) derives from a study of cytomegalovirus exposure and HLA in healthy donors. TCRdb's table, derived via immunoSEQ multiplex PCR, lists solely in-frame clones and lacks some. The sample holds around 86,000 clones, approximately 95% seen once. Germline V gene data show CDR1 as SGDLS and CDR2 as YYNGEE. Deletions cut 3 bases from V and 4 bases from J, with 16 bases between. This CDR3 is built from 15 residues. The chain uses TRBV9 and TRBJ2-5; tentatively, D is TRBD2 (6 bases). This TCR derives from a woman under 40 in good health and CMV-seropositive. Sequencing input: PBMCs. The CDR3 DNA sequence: TGTGCCAGCAGCGCCTCCGGGCCAGCGGGAGAGACCCAGTACTTC. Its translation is CASSASGPAGETQYF.